The source of this TCR beta chain is a study of graft-versus-host responses after intestinal transplantation. Study in general: Isolated intestinal, liver-intestinal, or multivisceral transplants had been given to the recipients.

The protocol was immunoSEQ multiplex PCR, while the TCRdb copy is restricted to in-frame clones and leaves out a portion. Found here are tens of thousands of clones, about 90% of them singletons; the top ten hold roughly 1.5%. This CDR3 region has 13 residues. From germline, CDR1 is LNHDA and CDR2 SQIVND (reference sequence). V shed 7 bases and J 3 bases; nucleotides not matched to a gene: 4. The chain couples TRBV19 to TRBJ2-3, with 7 nucleotides matching TRBD2. The sequenced sample was PBMCs, obtained 26 days after transplant. The receptor was isolated from a human patient who received an intestinal transplant, so some T cells may come from the graft donor. The CDR3 reads CASNGGGTDTQYF. Here the CDR3 DNA reads TGTGCCAGTAACGGGGGAGGGACAGATACGCAGTATTTT.